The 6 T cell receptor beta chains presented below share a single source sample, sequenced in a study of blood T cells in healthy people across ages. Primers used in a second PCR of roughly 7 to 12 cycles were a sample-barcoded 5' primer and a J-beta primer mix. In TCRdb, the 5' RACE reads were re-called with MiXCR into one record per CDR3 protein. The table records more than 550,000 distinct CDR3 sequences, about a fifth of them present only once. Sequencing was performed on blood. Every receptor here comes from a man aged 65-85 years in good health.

Here the CDR3 reads CSARRSISYNEQFF. The CDR3, as DNA: TGCAGTGCTAGACGGTCAATCTCCTACAATGAGCAGTTCTTC. The chain is built from TRBV20-1 and TRBJ2-1; no definite D call. Between the trimmed V and J ends, which lost 2 bases and 0 bases, there was a span of 8 bases. The CDR3 runs to 14 residues. The germline V gene encodes CDR1 DFQATT and CDR2 SNEGSKA (reference sequence).

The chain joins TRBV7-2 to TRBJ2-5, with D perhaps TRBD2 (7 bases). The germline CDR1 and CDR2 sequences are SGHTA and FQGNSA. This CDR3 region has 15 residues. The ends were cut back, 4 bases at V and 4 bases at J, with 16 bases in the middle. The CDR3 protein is CASSSSGGGGETQYF. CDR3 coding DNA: TGTGCCAGCAGCTCTAGCGGTGGAGGGGGAGAGACCCAGTACTTC.

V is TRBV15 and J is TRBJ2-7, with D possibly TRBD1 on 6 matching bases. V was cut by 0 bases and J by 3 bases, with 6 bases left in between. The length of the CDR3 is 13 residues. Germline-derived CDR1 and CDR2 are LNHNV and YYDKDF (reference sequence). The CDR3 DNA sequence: TGTGCCACCAGCAGAGACAGGGGCTACGAGCAGTACGTC. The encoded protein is CATSRDRGYEQYV.

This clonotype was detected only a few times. CDR3 DNA: TGTGCCAGCAGGCCCAGATCGAACACTGAAGCTTTCTTT. Its translation is CASRPRSNTEAFF. The chain combines TRBV12-3 or TRBV12-4 with TRBJ1-1; D gene unclear. The CDR3 contains 13 residues. The germline V and J ends were trimmed by 6 bases and 1 base, with 9 bases remaining between them.

DNA of the CDR3: TGTGCCAGCAGTCTAGGGCTTGGAACTAATGAAAAACTGTTTTTT. Protein product: CASSLGLGTNEKLFF. The genes are TRBV6-6 and TRBJ1-4; D is unresolved. The CDR3 length is 15 residues. Per the germline V gene, CDR1 is MNHNY and CDR2 is SVGAGI (reference sequence). V was shortened by 5 bases and J by 1 base, with 11 bases between the two germline ends.

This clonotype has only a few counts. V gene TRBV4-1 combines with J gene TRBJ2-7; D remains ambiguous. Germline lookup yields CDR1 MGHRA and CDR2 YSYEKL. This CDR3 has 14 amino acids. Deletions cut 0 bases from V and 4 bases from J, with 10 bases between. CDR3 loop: CASSQEMGFYEQYV. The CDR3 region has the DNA TGCGCCAGCAGCCAAGAAATGGGGTTTTACGAGCAGTACGTC.